Each of the 28 T cell receptor beta chains below was sequenced from the same sample in a study of spatial heterogeneity in lung cancer. Time point defined: sample taken at primary tumor resection. The sequenced material consisted of unsorted whole RNA from tumor, nontumor lung or frozen PBMC. A single record per CDR3 protein comes from TCRdb applying MiXCR to the 5' RACE reads. The sample carries roughly 80,000 distinct CDR3 sequences, around an eighth recorded once. Sequences were derived from PBMCs, sampled at surgery. These receptors were obtained from a male donor with early-stage non-small cell lung cancer.

The CDR3 DNA sequence: TGTGCCATCAGAACAGATAACACCGGGGAGCTGTTTTTT. Protein sequence: CAIRTDNTGELFF. The chain employs TRBV10-3 and TRBJ2-2; D remains unclear. The CDR3 runs 13 residues. From germline, CDR1 is ENHRY and CDR2 SYGVKD. Trimming took off 6 bases at V and 2 bases at J, with 7 bases between the two ends.

This clonotype occurred a few times. This chain links TRBV6-1 with TRBJ2-1, with TRBD1 identical over 8 bases. The CDR3 length is 16 residues. Germline lookup yields CDR1 MNHNS and CDR2 SASEGT. The V and J ends lost 0 bases and 4 bases, in that order; junction bases with no gene match: 5. The CDR3 here is CASSEARGQVYNEQFF. The CDR3 DNA reads as TGTGCCAGCAGTGAAGCGCGGGGACAGGTGTACAATGAGCAGTTCTTC.

This sequence joins TRBV29-1 and TRBJ2-5, with 7 bases matching TRBD1. Germline V gene data show CDR1 as SQVTM and CDR2 as ANQGSEA. The CDR3 is 13 amino acids. J lost 2 bases, V lost 6 bases, and 6 bases had no gene match. The CDR3 region has the DNA TGCAGCGTCGGGACAGTAGCTCAAGAGACCCAGTACTTC. It yields the protein CSVGTVAQETQYF.

V and J are TRBV5-6 and TRBJ2-5; D is undetermined. Deletions cut 0 bases from V and 5 bases from J, with 8 bases between. CDR1 and CDR2 from the germline V gene are SGHDT and YYEEEE. This CDR3 has 13 residues. The DNA of the CDR3 is TGTGCCAGCAGCTTGGGGGAACGGGAGACCCAGTACTTC. It codes for CASSLGERETQYF.

The CDR3 here is CASSLESINEQFF. For the CDR3, the DNA is TGCGCCAGCAGCTTGGAATCAATTAATGAGCAGTTCTTC. This sequence joins TRBV5-1 and TRBJ2-1; D call uncertain. Deletions cut 0 bases from V and 7 bases from J, with 8 bases between. This CDR3 contains 13 residues. Germline lookup yields CDR1 SGHRS and CDR2 YFSETQ.

The V gene is TRBV18, the J gene TRBJ2-3, with TRBD2 identical over 11 bases. The V segment lost 3 bases and the J segment 4 bases; nucleotides outside the gene matches: 9. This CDR3 comprises 17 residues. CDR1 and CDR2 from the germline V gene are KGHSH and LQKENI. CDR3 sequence reads: CASSPTSGTLTADTQYF. Here the CDR3 DNA reads TGTGCCAGCTCACCGACTAGCGGGACCCTTACGGCAGATACGCAGTATTTT.

This clonotype has a handful of counts. The rearrangement joins TRBV12-3 or TRBV12-4 to TRBJ1-1; D is undetermined. Between the trimmed V and J ends, which lost 5 bases and 4 bases, there was a span of 8 bases. The CDR3 loop spans 12 amino acids. CDR3 amino acids: CASSQGSTEAFF. The CDR3 DNA follows: TGTGCCAGCAGTCAAGGGTCCACTGAAGCTTTCTTT.

This clonotype appeared many times. The V and J genes are TRBV20-1 and TRBJ1-1; D is perhaps TRBD1 (5 bases). The CDR3 has 14 residues. V shed 6 bases and J shed 4 bases, with 18 bases lying between them. The germline CDR1 and CDR2 sequences are DFQATT and SNEGSKA (reference sequence). CDR3 sequence (DNA): TGCAGTGCCCAGCTCAATAGGGGCTTCACTGAAGCTTTCTTT. Amino acids: CSAQLNRGFTEAFF.

The rearrangement uses TRBV3-1 and TRBJ2-1, with 7 positions matching TRBD1. Per the germline V gene, CDR1 is LGHDT and CDR2 is YNNKEL (reference sequence). The V and J ends lost 1 base and 12 bases, in that order; junction bases with no gene match: 0. The CDR3 length is 11 residues. The CDR3 region has the DNA TGTGCCAGCAGCCAAGGACAGGGGCAGTTCTTC. Translated, it gives CASSQGQGQFF.

The table lists this clonotype with a few counts. J is TRBJ1-3 and V is TRBV10-3; D is undetermined. The length of the CDR3 is 13 residues. Trimming removed 2 bases at V and 0 bases at J, with 2 bases between. Germline V gene sequence: CDR1 ENHRY, CDR2 SYGVKD. The CDR3 region is CAISEVSGNTIYF. CDR3 in DNA: TGTGCCATCAGTGAGGTCTCTGGAAACACCATATATTTT.

This clonotype was detected a few times. CDR3 loop: CAHQGHPEGTEAFF. DNA for the CDR3: TGTGCTCATCAGGGACATCCCGAGGGCACTGAAGCTTTCTTT. V is TRBV10-3 and J is TRBJ1-1, with a possible D match to TRBD1 (6 bases). This CDR3 is 14 amino acids long. Germline V gene lookup returns CDR1 ENHRY and CDR2 SYGVKD.

The gene calls are TRBV12-3 or TRBV12-4 and TRBJ2-5; D is perhaps TRBD1 or TRBD2 (5 bases each). The V and J ends lost 9 bases and 2 bases respectively, with 16 bases between them. This CDR3 spans 14 amino acids. CDR3 in DNA: TGTGCCAGTTCAATCGGGGCCGCACAAGAGACCCAGTACTTC. Protein product: CASSIGAAQETQYF.

Ten or more counts support this clonotype. The chain uses TRBV19 and TRBJ2-5; TRBD2 aligns across 9 bases. Per germline, CDR1 LNHDA and CDR2 SQIVND (reference sequence). This CDR3 region has 16 residues. V lost 0 bases to trimming and J lost 5 bases; unmatched junction nucleotides: 7. In DNA, the CDR3 is TGTGCCAGTAGTATAGATCACGCTAGCGGGATTGAGACCCAGTACTTC. Protein: CASSIDHASGIETQYF.

V is TRBV7-2 and J is TRBJ2-4; 10 bases agree with TRBD2. Germline CDR1 reads SGHTA; CDR2 reads FQGNSA. Germline trimming cut 3 bases from V and 3 bases from J; bases unmatched to any gene: 5. The CDR3 is 16 residues long. The CDR3 nucleotides read TGTGCCAGCAGCTTCTCTAGCGGGAGTGACAAAAACATTCAGTACTTC. As protein: CASSFSSGSDKNIQYF.

The chain recombines TRBV29-1 with TRBJ2-1; TRBD1 agrees at 7 bases. The germline V gene has CDR1 SQVTM and CDR2 ANQGSEA. The CDR3 loop spans 13 amino acids. Trimming cost V 4 bases and J 3 bases; bases outside gene matches: 3. The CDR3 reads CSVAGTDYNEQFF. CDR3 bases: TGCAGCGTTGCAGGGACAGACTACAATGAGCAGTTCTTC.

The chain combines TRBV20-1 with TRBJ1-2, with D possibly TRBD1 on 5 matching bases. The germline V and J ends were trimmed by 3 bases and 5 bases, with 16 bases remaining between them. Germline CDR1 DFQATT, CDR2 SNEGSKA (reference sequence). There are 14 residues in the CDR3. The CDR3 spells CSASRQGSDYGYTF. The CDR3, as DNA: TGCAGTGCTAGTAGGCAGGGCTCTGATTATGGCTACACCTTC.

This clonotype was recorded many times. CDR3 loop: CASSQVSGGPADTQYF. CDR3 coding DNA: TGCGCCAGCAGCCAAGTGAGCGGGGGTCCAGCAGATACGCAGTATTTT. The rearrangement links TRBV4-1 to TRBJ2-3; 8 bases are a match to TRBD2. V gave up 1 base and J gave up 4 bases; unmatched junction bases: 7. The germline CDR1 and CDR2 sequences are MGHRA and YSYEKL. The length of the CDR3 is 16 residues.

There are a few counts of this clonotype. The chain is built from TRBV7-9 and TRBJ2-7; tentatively, D is TRBD2 (5 bases). Trimming cost V 5 bases and J 2 bases, with 13 bases left between them. CDR3 length equals 14 residues. Germline V lookup: CDR1 SEHNR, CDR2 FQNEAQ (reference sequence). CDR3 region: CASSGRLSPYEQYF. The CDR3 bases are TGTGCCAGCAGCGGGAGACTTTCTCCCTACGAGCAGTACTTC.

The table lists this clonotype with many counts. J is TRBJ1-2 and V is TRBV5-6; D might be TRBD1 (6 bases). The CDR3 extends over 13 amino acids. The V end was cut by 2 bases, the J end by 8 bases, with 13 bases between. Germline CDR1 is SGHDT and CDR2 is YYEEEE. This CDR3 reads CASSFSGVRGYTF. The CDR3 DNA is TGTGCCAGCAGCTTTTCAGGGGTCCGCGGCTACACCTTC.

This clonotype was seen a few times. The CDR3 spells CSAKTGPETYGYTF. CDR3 nucleotide sequence: TGCAGTGCTAAGACAGGGCCGGAGACTTATGGCTACACCTTC. The rearrangement links TRBV20-1 to TRBJ1-2, with TRBD1 identical over 7 bases. After removal of 4 bases from V and 5 bases from J, the junction contained 10 bases not matched to a gene. The V gene's germline CDR1 is DFQATT and CDR2 SNEGSKA (reference sequence). This CDR3 contains 14 residues.

The chain is built from TRBV3-1 and TRBJ2-1; 8 nucleotides match TRBD2. This CDR3 has 15 amino acids. Germline CDR1 reads LGHDT; CDR2 reads YNNKEL (reference sequence). The trim removed 0 bases at V and 7 bases at J, leaving 5 bases unmatched. The CDR3 sequence: CASSQDRVAGNEQFF. In DNA form, the CDR3 reads TGTGCCAGCAGCCAAGATAGGGTAGCGGGGAATGAGCAGTTCTTC.

This clonotype was detected a few times. The V and J genes are TRBV6-5 and TRBJ2-5; D perhaps matches TRBD1 (6 bases). Trimming removed 4 bases at V and 1 base at J, with 7 bases between. CDR1 is MNHEY, CDR2 SVGAGI, per germline. The CDR3 has 13 amino acids. CDR3 DNA sequence: TGTGCCAGCAGTTGGACAGCCCAAGAGACCCAGTACTTC. Amino acid sequence: CASSWTAQETQYF.

The V call is TRBV29-1, the J call TRBJ2-5; D gene uncertain. V was trimmed by 3 bases and J by 3 bases, leaving 5 bases between them. Germline loops: CDR1 SQVTM, CDR2 ANQGSEA. The CDR3 is 11 residues long. CDR3 sequence: CSVEGKETQYF. The CDR3 coding sequence is TGCAGCGTTGAGGGAAAAGAGACCCAGTACTTC.

This chain connects TRBV5-5 to TRBJ2-3, with TRBD2 matching over 11 bases. V dropped 2 bases and J dropped 0; count of bases not matched to a gene: 5. Germline CDR1 SGHKS, CDR2 YYEKEE (reference sequence). This CDR3 is built from 17 residues. The CDR3 sequence is CASSFRTSGSSTDTQYF. CDR3 nucleotide sequence: TGTGCCAGCAGCTTTAGGACTAGCGGGTCTAGCACAGATACGCAGTATTTT.

There are many counts of this clonotype. This chain connects TRBV12-3 or TRBV12-4 to TRBJ1-3; 7 positions match TRBD1. This CDR3 spans 18 amino acids. The trim removed 7 bases at V and 0 bases at J, leaving 15 bases unmatched. CDR3 residues: CASNQDRSKTFSGNTIYF. CDR3 nucleotide sequence: TGTGCCAGCAACCAGGACAGGTCAAAAACTTTCTCTGGAAACACCATATATTTT.

J is TRBJ2-1 and V is TRBV2, with TRBD2 matching over 9 bases. V shed 5 bases and J 5 bases; nucleotides not matched to a gene: 7. The CDR3 consists of 15 residues. CDR1 and CDR2 from the germline V gene are SNHLY and FYNNEI. The DNA of the CDR3 is TGTGCCAGCAGTCCCCGGACTAGCGATGACAATGAGCAGTTCTTC. As protein: CASSPRTSDDNEQFF.

The rearrangement links TRBV7-9 to TRBJ1-6; a weak D match, TRBD1 (5 bases). V dropped 6 bases and J dropped 7 bases, with 19 bases sitting between them. This CDR3 is 16 amino acids long. The germline gives CDR1 SEHNR, CDR2 FQNEAQ (reference sequence). The CDR3 spells CASSRMEAGNNSPLHF. DNA for the CDR3: TGTGCCAGCAGTCGTATGGAGGCAGGGAACAATTCACCCCTCCACTTT.

This clonotype has only a few counts. V is TRBV5-1 and J is TRBJ2-7, with D hard to call. This CDR3 has 16 residues. Trimming removed 3 bases at V and 0 bases at J, with 16 bases between. Germline V gene lookup returns CDR1 SGHRS and CDR2 YFSETQ. The CDR3 sequence: CASSSMFVGPSYEQYF. CDR3 bases: TGCGCCAGCAGCTCTATGTTCGTCGGTCCCTCCTACGAGCAGTACTTC. The variable domain in full, with the rest retrieved from reference TRBV5-1 and TRBJ2-7, is KAGVTQTPRYLIKTRGQQVTLSCSPISGHRSVSWYQQTPGQGLQFLFEYFSETQRNKGNFPGRFSGRQFSNSRSEMNVSTLELGDSALYLCASSSMFVGPSYEQYFGPGTRLTVT.